This T cell receptor (beta chain) was retrieved from a study of T-cell reconstitution after alpha-beta-depleted transplantation in children. General observations from the study: The origin of high day-60 TCRbeta diversity in some patients lay in surviving recipient T cells and thymic progenitors. Newly produced T cells mostly provided counts and TCRbeta diversity after one year, as hyperexpanded clones declined. As was reported, about two months after transplant, alpha-beta T cells came from several hundred expanded graft clones.

Regarding this clonotype: Its antigen remains unknown.

Unique molecular identifiers were used to barcode this TCRbeta library. TCRdb used MiXCR to reprocess the PCR reads, holding one entry per CDR3 protein. The sample lists some 830,000 distinct CDR3 sequences; 15% to 20% were seen once. Germline CDR1 and CDR2: DFQATT and SNEGSKA (reference sequence). There are 12 residues in the CDR3. The germline V and J ends were trimmed by 2 bases and 2 bases, with 7 bases remaining between them. The TCR comes from a male patient under 18 who had a stem cell transplant for acute lymphoblastic leukemia, so the T cells may come from the graft donor. Sequenced material: PBMCs, mostly from graft donor cells, taken 360 days after TCRalphabeta/CD19-depleted stem cell transplant. The chain joins TRBV20-1 to TRBJ2-7; a weak D match, TRBD1 (5 bases). CDR3 bases: TGCAGTGCTAGAATGGACACCTACGAGCAGTACTTC. Its protein is CSARMDTYEQYF.